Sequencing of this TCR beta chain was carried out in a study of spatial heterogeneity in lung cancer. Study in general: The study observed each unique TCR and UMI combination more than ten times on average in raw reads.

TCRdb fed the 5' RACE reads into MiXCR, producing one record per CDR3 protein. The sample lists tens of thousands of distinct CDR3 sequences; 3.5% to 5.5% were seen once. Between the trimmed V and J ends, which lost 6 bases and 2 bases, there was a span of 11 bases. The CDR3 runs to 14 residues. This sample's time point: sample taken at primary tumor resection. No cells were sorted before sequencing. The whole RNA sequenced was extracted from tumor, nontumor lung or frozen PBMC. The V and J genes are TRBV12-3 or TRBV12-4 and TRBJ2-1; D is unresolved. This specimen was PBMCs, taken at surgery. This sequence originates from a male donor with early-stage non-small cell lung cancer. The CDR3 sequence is CASRYEGTYNEQFF. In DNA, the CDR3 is TGTGCCAGCAGGTATGAAGGTACCTACAATGAGCAGTTCTTC.